The entry that follows covers one TCR beta chain sequence. The data were taken from a study of T cell changes during pregnancy in multiple sclerosis. Produced via immunoSEQ multiplex PCR; TCRdb's table is partial and in-frame only. The sample contains around 52,000 clones, under 95% of which appear only once. The CDR3 runs to 13 residues. Unmatched junction bases numbered 3, after V lost 6 bases and J lost 7 bases. Germline V CDR1 and CDR2: MNHNS, SASEGT. The chain couples TRBV6-1 to TRBJ2-1; TRBD1 aligns across 10 bases. The sample in question was CD4+ T cells from peripheral blood mononuclear cells, obtained in the second trimester of pregnancy. This TCR came from a female donor with multiple sclerosis, enrolled in a pregnancy study. The CDR3: CASRKDRGNEQFF. The CDR3 DNA follows: TGTGCCAGCAGAAAGGACAGGGGGAATGAGCAGTTCTTC.